The 23 T cell receptor beta chains presented below share a single source sample, sequenced in a study of T-cell memory formation after mild COVID-19. TCRdb reanalysed the 5' RACE reads using MiXCR and keeps one entry per CDR3 protein. This table holds some 330,000 distinct CDR3 sequences, under 25% found once. The material sequenced was PBMCs or a T cell subset sorted from them (not recorded which). All receptors come from an adult woman who had mild COVID-19 (a few samples of this study predate the infection). Cell type and time point are not known.

The chain couples TRBV24-1 to TRBJ1-5; D not resolved. Deletions cut 5 bases from V and 7 bases from J, with 14 bases between. Germline V gives CDR1 KGHDR, CDR2 SFDVKD. The CDR3 loop spans 14 amino acids. The CDR3 coding sequence is TGTGCCACCAGTGCCTCGTTGACCGGACAGCCCCAGCATTTT. Translated: CATSASLTGQPQHF.

This clonotype was picked up a small number of times. The V and J genes are TRBV4-3 and TRBJ1-2; a weak D match, TRBD1 (6 bases). The ends were cut back, 1 base at V and 7 bases at J, with 16 bases in the middle. The CDR3 consists of 15 residues. The germline V gene encodes CDR1 LGHNA and CDR2 YSLEER. The CDR3 coding sequence is TGCGCCAGCAGCCAAGGCCGGGACACCGGCGGTGGCTACACCTTC. Translated, it gives CASSQGRDTGGGYTF.

The chain uses TRBV7-9 and TRBJ2-7; 9 bases map to TRBD2. The CDR3 length is 15 residues. The junction had 3 bases not matched to a gene; V was cut back by 3 bases and J by 0 bases. Germline CDR1 is SEHNR and CDR2 is FQNEAQ (reference sequence). CDR3 nucleotides: TGTGCCAGCAGCTTCCTAGCGGGGAGCTCCTACGAGCAGTACTTC. Translating it yields CASSFLAGSSYEQYF.

The sample holds a few counts of this clonotype. V and J are TRBV6-6 and TRBJ2-4; 7 bases are a match to TRBD1. CDR1 and CDR2 (germline): MNHNY, SVGAGI (reference sequence). The CDR3 is made up of 15 amino acids. V was pared by 2 bases and J by 0 bases, with 1 base of the junction left unmatched. CDR3 DNA sequence: TGTGCCAGCAGTTACGCAGGGGGAGCCAAAAACATTCAGTACTTC. It is translated as CASSYAGGAKNIQYF.

The genes are TRBV12-3 or TRBV12-4 and TRBJ2-3; D remains unclear. V was cut by 6 bases and J by 2 bases, with 18 bases left in between. The CDR3 has 16 amino acids. The CDR3 region is CASSPLSGSNTDTQYF. The CDR3, as DNA: TGTGCCAGCAGCCCTCTTTCGGGTTCGAACACAGATACGCAGTATTTT.

The gene calls are TRBV6-5 and TRBJ2-3, with 9 bases that match TRBD1. The ends lost 5 bases at V and 9 bases at J; junction bases unmatched: 6. CDR1 is MNHEY, CDR2 SVGAGI, per germline. This CDR3 is 13 amino acids long. The CDR3 spells CASSRGTGSTQYF. The CDR3 bases are TGTGCCAGCAGTCGCGGGACAGGGTCCACGCAGTATTTT.

This clonotype showed up many times. The chain combines TRBV7-9 with TRBJ1-6, with 8 bases matching TRBD1. Trimming took 4 bases from V and 5 from J; bases not matched to a gene: 13. The CDR3 spans 18 residues. CDR1 and CDR2 (germline): SEHNR, FQNEAQ (reference sequence). The CDR3 region is CASSSGFDRGPHNSPLHF. In nucleotides, the CDR3 is TGTGCCAGCAGCTCCGGGTTCGACAGGGGCCCCCATAATTCACCCCTCCACTTT.

The V call is TRBV5-1, the J call TRBJ2-4; D unresolved. Trimming pared 0 bases from V and 4 bases from J, leaving 11 bases between. This CDR3 has 15 amino acids. Germline V gene data show CDR1 as SGHRS and CDR2 as YFSETQ. The CDR3 here is CASSLAQFEKNIQYF. CDR3 sequence (DNA): TGCGCCAGCAGCTTGGCCCAGTTTGAGAAAAACATTCAGTACTTC.

This clonotype was seen ten or more times. This chain uses TRBV3-1 with TRBJ2-7; D may correspond to TRBD1 or TRBD2 (6 bases each). The germline V gene encodes CDR1 LGHDT and CDR2 YNNKEL (reference sequence). V gave up 1 base and J gave up 3 bases, with 22 bases separating them. The CDR3 is 18 residues long. The CDR3 DNA reads TGTGCCAGCAGCCAAGGGCGGGAAGGGACAACAAGTTTCTACGAGCAGTACTTC. It translates to CASSQGREGTTSFYEQYF.

This clonotype occurred a few times. The V and J genes are TRBV7-9 and TRBJ2-7; D is ambiguous. Trimming stripped 5 bases from V and 6 bases from J, with 14 bases between. The length of the CDR3 is 13 residues. Germline lookup yields CDR1 SEHNR and CDR2 FQNEAQ (reference sequence). CDR3 bases: TGTGCCAGCAGCCCGAATCTTCTGGGCGAGCAGTACTTC. It is translated as CASSPNLLGEQYF. Based on the CDR3 plus reference TRBV7-9 and TRBJ2-7, the full variable domain is DTGVSQNPRHKITKRGQNVTFRCDPISEHNRLYWYRQTLGQGPEFLTYFQNEAQLEKSRLLSDRFSAERPKGSFSTLEIQRTEQGDSAMYLCASSPNLLGEQYFGPGTRLTVT.

This clonotype was seen a few times. Here the CDR3 DNA reads TGTGCCAGCAGTTACGGGCAAGAGACCCAGTACTTC. Translating gives CASSYGQETQYF. The V and J genes are TRBV6-2 or TRBV6-3 and TRBJ2-5; D is uncertain. The CDR3 loop spans 12 amino acids. The ends were cut back, 2 bases at V and 2 bases at J, with 3 bases in the middle. CDR1 is MNHEY, CDR2 SVGEGT, per germline.

Comment on this clonotype: Since a much larger clone is just one base distant, this may be a read error. The chain combines TRBV20-1 with TRBJ2-7; 13 bases line up with TRBD2. Germline CDR1 DFQATT, CDR2 SNEGSKA (reference sequence). V was pared by 5 bases and J by 2 bases, with 0 bases of the junction left unmatched. The CDR3 has 13 residues. In DNA form, the CDR3 reads TGCAGTGCTGGACTAGCGGGGGCCTACGAGCAGTACTTC. Encoded protein: CSAGLAGAYEQYF.

This clonotype was seen a handful of times. The chain joins TRBV9 to TRBJ2-1; D is perhaps TRBD1 (6 bases). Germline V gene sequence: CDR1 SGDLS, CDR2 YYNGEE. CDR3 length equals 14 residues. V was cut by 1 base and J by 5 bases, with 10 bases left in between. Written as DNA, the CDR3 is TGTGCCAGCAGCGTAAGGGGGTCTCACAATGAGCAGTTCTTC. Translated, it gives CASSVRGSHNEQFF.

The chain employs TRBV6-1 and TRBJ2-1; 10 bases match TRBD2. The CDR3 totals 14 residues. With V trimmed by 10 bases and J by 7 bases, 10 bases remained unmatched. The germline V gene has CDR1 MNHNS and CDR2 SASEGT. CDR3 protein: CATRELAGRNEQFF. CDR3 in DNA: TGTGCCACTCGGGAACTAGCGGGGAGAAATGAGCAGTTCTTC.

This sequence joins TRBV5-1 and TRBJ1-5, with 8 nucleotides matching TRBD1. The CDR3 contains 15 residues. Germline CDR1 SGHRS, CDR2 YFSETQ. The ends lost 4 bases at V and 2 bases at J; junction bases unmatched: 5. As DNA, the CDR3 is TGCGCCAGCAGCCAGACAGGGGCAGGCAATCAGCCCCAGCATTTT. Translated: CASSQTGAGNQPQHF.

In its sample, this clonotype was seen a few times. J is TRBJ2-3 and V is TRBV2, with TRBD1 matching over 10 bases. V dropped 7 bases and J dropped 4; count of bases not matched to a gene: 11. There are 16 residues in the CDR3. Per the germline V gene, CDR1 is SNHLY and CDR2 is FYNNEI. This chain's CDR3 is CASIKFDRGRADTQYF. The CDR3 DNA reads as TGTGCCAGCATTAAATTCGACAGGGGGCGCGCAGATACGCAGTATTTT.

This clonotype has more than one count but fewer than ten. The chain recombines TRBV18 with TRBJ2-2; the match to TRBD2 covers 7 bases. The CDR3 is made up of 16 amino acids. Per the germline V gene, CDR1 is KGHSH and CDR2 is LQKENI. V lost 2 bases and J lost 2; bases outside the gene matches: 5. In DNA form, the CDR3 reads TGTGCCAGCTCACCAATGCTAGCGGCTAACACCGGGGAGCTGTTTTTT. As protein: CASSPMLAANTGELFF.

The sample holds many counts of this clonotype. V is TRBV5-1 and J is TRBJ2-7, with TRBD2 matching 10 bases. The CDR3 totals 13 residues. The V segment lost 5 bases and the J segment 5 bases; nucleotides outside the gene matches: 4. The V gene's germline CDR1 is SGHRS and CDR2 YFSETQ. CDR3 DNA sequence: TGCGCCAGCAGTCTAGCGGGAGACCACGAGCAGTACTTC. Translation gives CASSLAGDHEQYF.

This clonotype was counted only a few times. CDR3 sequence reads: CASSQKVYEQFF. In DNA, the CDR3 is TGTGCCAGCAGTCAAAAGGTATATGAGCAGTTCTTC. The chain has TRBV25-1 and TRBJ2-1; no firm D call. The V gene's germline CDR1 is MGHDK and CDR2 SYGVNS. With 5 bases removed from V and 8 bases from J, the gap between germline ends came to 10 bases. The length of the CDR3 is 12 residues.

The rearrangement links TRBV10-3 to TRBJ2-5, with D uncertain. The V and J ends lost 2 bases and 2 bases respectively, with 9 bases between them. The CDR3 spans 14 residues. CDR1 is ENHRY and CDR2 is SYGVKD in the germline V gene. In DNA, the CDR3 is TGTGCCATCAGTGAGCGGCATGTACAAGAGACCCAGTACTTC. Translated, it gives CAISERHVQETQYF.

This clonotype was detected a few times. V gene TRBV11-3 combines with J gene TRBJ1-6; D unresolved. V lost 1 base, J lost 14 bases, and 6 bases lay in between. The CDR3 runs 11 residues. The germline gives CDR1 SGHNT, CDR2 YENEEA. CDR3 sequence reads: CASSLGPSLHF. CDR3 nucleotides: TGTGCCAGCAGCTTAGGGCCATCCCTCCACTTT.

This clonotype was seen a few times. CDR3 nucleotides: TGTGCCATCAGTGGGGTTGAAGGACAGAACTACGAGCAGTACTTC. This translates into CAISGVEGQNYEQYF. The gene calls are TRBV10-3 and TRBJ2-7; TRBD1 is a possible D gene (6 bases). The V gene's germline CDR1 is ENHRY and CDR2 SYGVKD. The CDR3 covers 15 residues. The ends were cut back, 4 bases at V and 3 bases at J, with 16 bases in the middle.

CDR3 in DNA: TGTGCCAGCAGCTTAGTAGGGCCTCCCGGGGGGACCCAGTACTTC. Residues: CASSLVGPPGGTQYF. This chain connects TRBV7-2 to TRBJ2-5; D may be TRBD2 (6 bases). The germline CDR1 and CDR2 sequences are SGHTA and FQGNSA. Trimming took off 1 base at V and 7 bases at J, with 16 bases between the two ends. This CDR3 is 15 amino acids long.